What follows describes a single T cell receptor (beta chain). Its antigen is still unknown. The record originates from a study of PD-1 blockade in classical Hodgkin lymphoma. Study observations and caveats: By C4D1 there was a significant rise in CD4+ TCR diversity but not in CD8+ TCR diversity. Diversity similar to that of newly diagnosed patients was seen at baseline in complete responders.

Each of the patients experienced relapse following autologous stem cell transplantation, and their brentuximab vedotin exposure differed. Magnetic negative selection isolated CD8+ T cells from thawed PBMCs. Best response was recorded as complete response, partial response or progressive disease. Sequenced by immunoSEQ multiplex PCR; TCRdb stores in-frame clones only, minus some. The sample lists thousands of clones; around 57% were seen once. The sample in question was CD8+ T cells from blood, obtained at baseline. The sequence came from a human donor with classical Hodgkin lymphoma.

The CDR3 region is CASSADGGYNEQFF. DNA for the CDR3: TGTGCCAGCAGCGCGGACGGGGGCTACAATGAGCAGTTCTTC. V is TRBV9 and J is TRBJ2-1; D perhaps matches TRBD2 (6 bases). With 3 bases removed from V and 3 bases from J, the gap between germline ends came to 10 bases. Germline CDR1 reads SGDLS; CDR2 reads YYNGEE. This CDR3 comprises 14 residues.